The rows below give T cell receptor beta chains drawn from one sample of a study of CD8+ T cells in alopecia areata. The repertoire was sequenced with immunoSEQ multiplex PCR; TCRdb's copy has only in-frame clones and lacks some. This table has about 270,000 clones, about three fifths appearing once. This sample comprised CD4+ T cells sorted from blood, obtained around week 52, from a patient treated with tofacitinib. These receptors were taken from a human donor with alopecia areata. Each CDR3 is given with its conserved first and last residue.

TRBV6-5	TRBJ1-2	CASRRTGGGYTF
TRBV29-1	TRBJ2-5	CSSPLGGTQYF
TRBV29-1	TRBJ2-7	CSVSSSYEQYF
TRBV7-3	TRBJ2-7	CASSLAGSSYEQYF
TRBV4-3	TRBJ2-5	CASSHKRDSRDRDRETQYF
TRBV30	TRBJ1-3	CAWSAGTVGNTIYF
TRBV15	TRBJ2-5	CATSIRLQETQYF
TRBV29-1	TRBJ2-3	CSVDDGLSQYF
TRBV7-2	TRBJ2-7	CASSLDSQARQQYF
TRBV6-5	TRBJ2-3	CASSGRLPDTQYF
TRBV30	TRBJ1-5	CAWSAETGSQPQHF
TRBV18	TRBJ1-1	CASSPKRGQAGTEAFF
TRBV7-2	TRBJ1-3	CASSSGASGNTIYF
TRBV27	TRBJ1-6	CASSLSVGGNNSPLHF
TRBV6-6	TRBJ1-1	CASSTPGLEAFF
TRBV29-1	TRBJ2-7	CSVRPSGGIYEQYF
TRBV6-6	TRBJ2-4	CASSYGEAKNIQYF